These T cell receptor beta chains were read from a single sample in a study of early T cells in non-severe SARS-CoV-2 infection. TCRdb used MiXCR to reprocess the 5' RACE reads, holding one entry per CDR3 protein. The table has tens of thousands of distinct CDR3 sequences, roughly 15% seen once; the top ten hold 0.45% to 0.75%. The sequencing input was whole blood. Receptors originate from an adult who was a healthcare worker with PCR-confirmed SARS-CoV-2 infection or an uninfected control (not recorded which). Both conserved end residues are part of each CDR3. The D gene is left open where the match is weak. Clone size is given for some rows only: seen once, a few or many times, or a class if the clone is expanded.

TGTGCCTGGAGCCGGGACAGTCACAATGAGCAGTTCTTC	CAWSRDSHNEQFF	TRBJ2-1	TRBD1	TRBV30	few	13
TGCAGTGCTAGTACGACAGGGACCGATGGCTACACCTTC	CSASTTGTDGYTF	TRBJ1-2	TRBD1	TRBV20-1	once	13
TGTGCTAGTGGTTTGGTAAGGGGGGTCGGGGATACGCAGTATTTT	CASGLVRGVGDTQYF	TRBJ2-3	.	TRBV12-5	few	15
TGTGCCAGCAGCCAAGGCGGCGGTACAGGGGTCGCTTTCTTT	CASSQGGGTGVAFF	TRBJ1-1	TRBD1	TRBV3-1	.	14
TGTGCCAGCTCACCGAGTCCGGTTACCTCCACAGATACGCAGTATTTT	CASSPSPVTSTDTQYF	TRBJ2-3	.	TRBV18	few	16
TGTGCCAGCTCACCACAGGGGATATCGGGAAACACCATATATTTT	CASSPQGISGNTIYF	TRBJ1-3	.	TRBV18	.	15
TGTGCCAGCAGCGGAACTGAAGCTTTCTTT	CASSGTEAFF	TRBJ1-1	.	TRBV7-9	.	10
TGTGCCAGCAGCTTAAGATTGGGCCCGGCCGGACCGACCACAGATACGCAGTATTTT	CASSLRLGPAGPTTDTQYF	TRBJ2-3	.	TRBV7-3	few	19
TGTGCCAGCAATTTAATGGGGAGAAAAGATGAAAAACTGTTTTTT	CASNLMGRKDEKLFF	TRBJ1-4	.	TRBV2	few	15
TGCAGTGCTAGAGATGGGTCGGGGGGCAGCCCAGATACGCAGTATTTT	CSARDGSGGSPDTQYF	TRBJ2-3	.	TRBV20-1	.	16
TGTGCCAGCAGCCATTACACAGGGTTAGGGGAGCAGTTCTTC	CASSHYTGLGEQFF	TRBJ2-1	.	TRBV3-1	.	14
TGCGCCAGCAGCTGGGGGACTAGCGGGGTCGAGACCCAGTACTTC	CASSWGTSGVETQYF	TRBJ2-5	TRBD2	TRBV5-1	.	15
TGTGCCAGCAATCGCCGAGGGGAACAGTATTTT	CASNRRGEQYF	TRBJ2-3	.	TRBV6-1	few	11
TGTGCCAGCAAGTACGGCGACGGATACTACACCTTC	CASKYGDGYYTF	TRBJ1-2	.	TRBV6-6	many	12
TGCAGTGCTTCGTTCGGACAACTTCATACTGAAGCTTTCTTT	CSASFGQLHTEAFF	TRBJ1-1	.	TRBV20-1	.	14
TGTGCCAGCAGCACTTCCGCTGGGGCCAACGTCCTGACTTTC	CASSTSAGANVLTF	TRBJ2-6	.	TRBV7-2	.	14
TGCAGTGCTAGGCCCCCTAGCGGCTCCTACAATGAGCAGTTCTTC	CSARPPSGSYNEQFF	TRBJ2-1	TRBD2	TRBV20-1	.	15
TGTGCCAGCAGCAGAGGGAGACAGGTGGAAGATACGCAGTATTTT	CASSRGRQVEDTQYF	TRBJ2-3	.	TRBV11-2	.	15
TGTGCCAGCAGCTTTTTGCGCGACACAGATACGCAGTATTTT	CASSFLRDTDTQYF	TRBJ2-3	.	TRBV27	few	14
TGCGCCAGCAGCTTGGATACGGTTACCACTGAAGCTTTCTTT	CASSLDTVTTEAFF	TRBJ1-1	.	TRBV5-1	few	14
TGCAGTGCTAGAATGACCACTAATGAAAAACTGTTTTTT	CSARMTTNEKLFF	TRBJ1-4	.	TRBV20-1	many	13
TGCAGCGCCGGGACAGGGGCAAACTATGGCTACACCTTC	CSAGTGANYGYTF	TRBJ1-2	TRBD1	TRBV29-1	.	13
TGTGCCAGTAGGCTCGACCCTGGAAGGGTCACCGGGGAGCTGTTTTTT	CASRLDPGRVTGELFF	TRBJ2-2	.	TRBV19	few	16
TGCGCCAGCAGCCAACCCAGGACAGGGAATGGCTATGGCTACACCTTC	CASSQPRTGNGYGYTF	TRBJ1-2	TRBD1	TRBV4-1	many	16
TGTGCCAGCAGCTTAGCTCAAGGGGCGTATAGCAATCAGCCCCAGCATTTT	CASSLAQGAYSNQPQHF	TRBJ1-5	.	TRBV7-8	many	17
TGTGCCAGCAGTCCCTCAATCCCAGATACGCAGTATTTT	CASSPSIPDTQYF	TRBJ2-3	.	TRBV12-3/TRBV12-4	few	13
TGTGCCACCAGGAACCCTGGGGGCCGTACAGATACGCAGTATTTT	CATRNPGGRTDTQYF	TRBJ2-3	.	TRBV19	.	15